This passage covers 9 T cell receptor beta chains from one sample sequenced in a study of T cells in Graves' hyperthyroidism and ophthalmopathy. Amplification targeted TCR beta CDR3 regions from RNA transcripts. With the HTBI primer set, the TCR CDR3 went through a first round of RT-PCR. TCRdb passed the multiplex PCR reads through MiXCR, listing each CDR3 protein once. This repertoire shows 550,000 to 600,000 distinct CDR3 sequences, approximately 15% found once; its top ten account for around a sixth. Sample: blood. The receptors originated from a woman younger than 30 with Graves' hyperthyroidism.

This clonotype was detected ten times or more. The V gene is TRBV12-5, the J gene TRBJ1-5; 7 positions match TRBD1. Germline assignment: CDR1 LGHNT and CDR2 FRNRAP. J lost 0 bases, V lost 1 base, and 0 bases had no gene match. The CDR3 totals 15 residues. CDR3 sequence (DNA): TGTGCTAGTGGTTTGGGACAGGGTAGCAATCAGCCCCAGCATTTT. This codes for CASGLGQGSNQPQHF.

The CDR3 nucleotides are TGTGCCAGCAGTTACCCACCATTACTACAAAAAATCCACGAGCAGTACTTC. This translates into CASSYPPLLQKIHEQYF. This chain joins TRBV6-2 or TRBV6-3 and TRBJ2-7; D is ambiguous. The germline V gene has CDR1 MNHEY and CDR2 SVGEGT. The CDR3 covers 17 residues. Trimming stripped 2 bases from V and 5 bases from J, with 22 bases between.

This clonotype has more than one count but fewer than ten. Germline is not matched at one junction end, which may reflect a read error. This chain connects TRBV11-3 to TRBJ1-1; a weak D match, TRBD1 (5 bases). The CDR3 runs to 14 residues. Germline CDR1 SGHNT, CDR2 YENEEA. DNA of the CDR3: TGTGCCGGCAGCTTAGGCAGGGCGAACACTGAAGCTTTCTTT. It is translated as CAGSLGRANTEAFF. The full variable domain, in which reference TRBV11-3 and TRBJ1-1 provide the parts outside the CDR3, is EAGVVQSPRYKIIEKKQPVAFWCNPISGHNTLYWYLQNLGQGPELLIRYENEEAVDDSQLPKDRFSAERLKGVDSTLKIQPAELGDSAVYLCAGSLGRANTEAFFGQGTRLTVV.

V and J are TRBV18 and TRBJ2-5; TRBD1 or TRBD2 may be the D gene (6 bases each). Germline CDR1 reads KGHSH; CDR2 reads LQKENI. The V gene lost 6 bases and the J gene lost 5 bases, with 22 bases spanning the gap. CDR3 length: 16 amino acids. Here the CDR3 DNA reads TGTGCCAGCTCCCGGCCGACGGGGGCGCTTTTGGAGACCCAGTACTTC. This translates into CASSRPTGALLETQYF. Full variable domain (missing parts from reference TRBV18 and TRBJ2-5): NAGVMQNPRHLVRRRGQEARLRCSPMKGHSHVYWYRQLPEEGLKFMVYLQKENIIDESGMPKERFSAEFPKEGPSILRIQQVVRGDSAAYFCASSRPTGALLETQYFGPGTRLLVL.

This clonotype was recorded at least ten times. This chain joins TRBV3-1 and TRBJ2-1; 10 nucleotides line up with TRBD1. The CDR3 has 16 residues. V trimming: 5 bases; J trimming: 8 bases; junction bases outside the gene matches: 12. CDR1 is LGHDT and CDR2 is YNNKEL in the germline V gene (reference sequence). CDR3: CASSSTGTGVEYEQFF. The CDR3 DNA reads TGTGCCAGCAGCTCCACCGGGACAGGGGTTGAATATGAGCAGTTCTTC.

This clonotype showed up just a few times. This sequence joins TRBV30 and TRBJ2-1, with 9 bases matching TRBD2. After removal of 4 bases from V and 6 bases from J, the junction contained 4 bases not matched to a gene. The CDR3 covers 13 residues. Germline CDR1 is GTSNPN and CDR2 is SVGIG (reference sequence). The CDR3 nucleotides read TGTGCCTGGACGACTAGCGGTGCCAATGAGCAGTTCTTC. Amino acid sequence: CAWTTSGANEQFF.

Only a few counts were recorded for this clonotype. This chain links TRBV5-1 with TRBJ2-2; the D gene is possibly TRBD2 (5 bases). This CDR3 has 16 residues. Germline CDR1 is SGHRS and CDR2 is YFSETQ. Trimming took 3 bases from V and 0 from J, leaving 12 bases between them. The CDR3 nucleotides are TGCGCCAGCAGCTCTCTAGCAACGTCGAACACCGGGGAGCTGTTTTTT. This gives the protein CASSSLATSNTGELFF.

The rearrangement links TRBV6-2 or TRBV6-3 to TRBJ2-1; D gene unclear. This CDR3 has 15 residues. Trimming pared 2 bases from V and 0 bases from J, leaving 8 bases between. CDR1 is MNHEY, CDR2 SVGEGT, per germline. The CDR3 spells CASSYPPSSYNEQFF. The CDR3 coding sequence is TGTGCCAGCAGTTACCCTCCAAGCTCCTACAATGAGCAGTTCTTC.

The table lists this clonotype with many counts. V is TRBV20-1 and J is TRBJ1-1, with a possible D match to TRBD1 (5 bases). Germline V gene data show CDR1 as DFQATT and CDR2 as SNEGSKA (reference sequence). This CDR3 region has 13 residues. V shed 1 base and J shed 4 bases, with 10 bases lying between them. The DNA of the CDR3 is TGCAGTGCTAGAGGGTGGGGGGGCACTGAAGCTTTCTTT. Translated: CSARGWGGTEAFF.